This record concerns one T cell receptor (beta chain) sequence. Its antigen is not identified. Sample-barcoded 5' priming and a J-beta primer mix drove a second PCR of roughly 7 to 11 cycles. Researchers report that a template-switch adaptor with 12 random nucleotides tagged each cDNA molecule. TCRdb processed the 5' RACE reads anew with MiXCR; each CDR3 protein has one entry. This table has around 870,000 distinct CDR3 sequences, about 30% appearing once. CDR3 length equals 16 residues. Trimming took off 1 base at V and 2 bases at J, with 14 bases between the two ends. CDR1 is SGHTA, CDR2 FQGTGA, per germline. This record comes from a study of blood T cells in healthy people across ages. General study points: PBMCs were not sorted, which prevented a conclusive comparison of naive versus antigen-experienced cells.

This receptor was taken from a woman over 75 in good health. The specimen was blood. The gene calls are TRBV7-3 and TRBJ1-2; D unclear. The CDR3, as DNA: TGTGCCAGCAGCTTAAACTCTCCACCCATAAACTATGGCTACACCTTC. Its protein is CASSLNSPPINYGYTF.